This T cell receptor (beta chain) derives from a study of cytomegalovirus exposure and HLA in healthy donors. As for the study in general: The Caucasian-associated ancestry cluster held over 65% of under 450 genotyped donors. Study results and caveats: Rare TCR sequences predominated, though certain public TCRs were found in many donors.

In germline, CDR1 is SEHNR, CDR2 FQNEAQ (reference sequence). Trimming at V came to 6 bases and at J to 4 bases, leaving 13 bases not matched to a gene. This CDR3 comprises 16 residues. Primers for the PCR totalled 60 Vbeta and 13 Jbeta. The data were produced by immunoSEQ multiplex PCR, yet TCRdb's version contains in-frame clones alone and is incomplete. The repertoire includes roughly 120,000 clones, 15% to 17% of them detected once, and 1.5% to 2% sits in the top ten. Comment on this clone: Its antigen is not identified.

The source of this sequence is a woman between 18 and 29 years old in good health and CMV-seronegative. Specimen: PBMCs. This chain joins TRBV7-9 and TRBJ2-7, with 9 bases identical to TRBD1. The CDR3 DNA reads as TGTGCCAGCAGTACACCGGGACAGGGTTTTCGATACGAGCAGTACTTC. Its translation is CASSTPGQGFRYEQYF.